The clone carrying this TCR beta chain was recorded at least ten times. The starting material, 2 million PBMCs stored at -80 C, gave rise to the unsorted libraries. The length of the CDR3 is 12 residues. Germline assignment: CDR1 SGHDT and CDR2 YYEEEE. Trimming cost V 4 bases and J 7 bases, with 9 bases left between them. The entry originates in a study of neurological immune-mediated disorders. Study-wide context: Multiple sclerosis patients (n of about 35) included roughly 30 with relapsing-remitting and 3 with secondary progressive disease.

cDNA synthesis was performed by 5'RACE with 10-nucleotide random UMIs. Each CDR3 protein is one row after TCRdb ran MiXCR on the 5' RACE reads. In the table there are about 74,000 distinct CDR3 sequences, roughly 5.6% of which are singletons. The V and J genes are TRBV5-6 and TRBJ2-1; the D gene is possibly TRBD2 (5 bases). This clonotype was sampled from a man aged 18 to 29 with multiple sclerosis. The sequenced material came from PBMCs. The CDR3 DNA reads TGTGCCAGCAGCACTAGGGCGAATGAGCAGTTCTTC. It specifies CASSTRANEQFF. The full variable domain, in which reference TRBV5-6 and TRBJ2-1 provide the parts outside the CDR3, is DAGVTQSPTHLIKTRGQQVTLRCSPKSGHDTVSWYQQALGQGPQFIFQYYEEEERQRGNFPDRFSGHQFPNYSSELNVNALLLGDSALYLCASSTRANEQFFGPGTRLTVL.